This TCR beta chain was identified in a study of PD-1 blockade in classical Hodgkin lymphoma. This clone has a single count. Its antigen is not identified. Other DNA variants within this sample encode the same CDR3. Every single patient, without exception, relapsed after autologous stem cell transplantation, and brentuximab vedotin exposure varied. The germline V gene encodes CDR1 SEHNR and CDR2 FQNEAQ (reference sequence). Trimming took 3 bases from V and 4 from J, leaving 6 bases between them. This CDR3 comprises 12 residues. Findings of the study overall: Complete responders matched newly diagnosed patients in baseline diversity. CD4+ but not CD8+ TCR diversity rose significantly by C4D1.

Sequencing used immunoSEQ multiplex PCR; TCRdb keeps in-frame clones, though not all of them. The sample shows about 97,000 clones, approximately 80% of them seen only once. The clonotype was recovered from a human donor with classical Hodgkin lymphoma. The rearrangement links TRBV7-9 to TRBJ1-1; no firm D call. The sequenced sample was peripheral blood mononuclear cells (PBMCs), obtained at baseline. The CDR3 protein is CASSFQVTEAFF. CDR3 nucleotides: TGTGCCAGCAGCTTTCAAGTCACTGAAGCTTTCTTT.